Below, 9 T cell receptor beta chains from the same sample are listed, as sequenced in a study of PD-1 blockade in classical Hodgkin lymphoma. Assay: immunoSEQ multiplex PCR; the TCRdb copy retains only in-frame clones and omits some. The data show roughly 61,000 clones, 91% seen once. Relapse was seen in all patients after autologous stem cell transplantation, and brentuximab vedotin exposure was variable. This specimen consisted of peripheral blood mononuclear cells (PBMCs), obtained before the second cycle of nivolumab. The receptors were gathered from a human donor with classical Hodgkin lymphoma.

The chain couples TRBV6-5 to TRBJ1-2, with D possibly being TRBD1 (6 bases). This CDR3 contains 15 residues. Germline-derived CDR1 and CDR2 are MNHEY and SVGAGI. Trimming removed 2 bases from V and 4 bases from J, with 14 bases in between. The CDR3 DNA follows: TGTGCCAGCAGTTACCGCATACAGGGATCCTATGGCTACACCTTC. As protein: CASSYRIQGSYGYTF.

This chain uses TRBV11-2 with TRBJ1-2; D unclear. The length of the CDR3 is 13 residues. Germline V lookup: CDR1 SGHAT, CDR2 FQNNGV. Trimming shortened V by 3 bases and J by 13 bases, and 18 bases separated the two germline ends. CDR3 sequence reads: CASSFSPGPGCTF. The CDR3 nucleotides read TGTGCCAGCAGCTTTTCCCCGGGCCCGGGTTGCACCTTC.

The rearrangement links TRBV29-1 to TRBJ1-2, with 9 bases identical to TRBD1. The CDR3 has 15 amino acids. Trimming at V came to 3 bases and at J to 2 bases, leaving 7 bases not matched to a gene. Germline V gene data show CDR1 as SQVTM and CDR2 as ANQGSEA. CDR3 sequence: CSVDSGTGINYGYTF. CDR3 bases: TGCAGCGTTGATTCCGGGACAGGGATCAACTATGGCTACACCTTC.

The chain links TRBV9 to TRBJ2-7; TRBD1 agrees at 7 bases. Germline V CDR1 and CDR2: SGDLS, YYNGEE. Trimming took 0 bases from V and 3 from J; bases not matched to a gene: 9. CDR3 length equals 16 residues. The CDR3 region is CASSVGQGVKDYEQYF. The DNA for the CDR3 is TGTGCCAGCAGCGTAGGCCAGGGGGTTAAGGACTACGAGCAGTACTTC.

The chain joins TRBV20-1 to TRBJ2-7, with D perhaps matching TRBD2 (5 bases). The V gene lost 4 bases and the J gene lost 5 bases, with 6 bases spanning the gap. From germline, CDR1 is DFQATT and CDR2 SNEGSKA (reference sequence). The CDR3 covers 10 residues. The chain's CDR3 is CSANGNEQYF. CDR3 sequence (DNA): TGCAGTGCTAACGGGAACGAGCAGTACTTC.

The chain recombines TRBV7-8 with TRBJ2-7; 7 nucleotides agree with TRBD2. CDR1 is SGHVS, CDR2 FQNEAQ, per germline. J lost 6 bases, V lost 1 base, and 9 bases had no gene match. The CDR3 covers 15 residues. CDR3 amino acids: CASSLVGLEAVEQYF. The CDR3 bases are TGTGCCAGCAGCTTAGTAGGACTAGAAGCGGTCGAGCAGTACTTC.

The gene calls are TRBV4-3 and TRBJ2-1, with D tentatively TRBD2 (5 bases). Trimming removed 0 bases at V and 6 bases at J, with 18 bases between. This CDR3 contains 17 residues. Germline CDR1 is LGHNA and CDR2 is YSLEER. The CDR3 protein is CASSQDIIVGIANEQFF. The CDR3, as DNA: TGCGCCAGCAGCCAAGACATAATCGTCGGGATCGCCAATGAGCAGTTCTTC.

The rearrangement uses TRBV25-1 and TRBJ2-5, with a weak D call TRBD2 (6 bases). Trimming took off 6 bases at V and 5 bases at J, with 19 bases between the two ends. The CDR3 has 15 residues. CDR1 and CDR2 (germline): MGHDK, SYGVNS. The CDR3, as DNA: TGTGCCAGCAGCCCCTCGGCTAGCGTTGCGGAGACCCAGTACTTC. It specifies CASSPSASVAETQYF. Full variable domain (outside the CDR3, taken from reference TRBV25-1 and TRBJ2-5): EADIYQTPRYLVIGTGKKITLECSQTMGHDKMYWYQQDPGMELHLIHYSYGVNSTEKGDLSSESTVSRIRTEHFPLTLESARPSHTSQYLCASSPSASVAETQYFGPGTRLLVL.

The chain couples TRBV6-1 to TRBJ1-2; 7 bases fit TRBD1. J gave up 6 bases and V 4 bases, and 8 bases lay outside the gene matches. CDR3 length equals 14 residues. CDR1 and CDR2 from the germline V gene are MNHNS and SASEGT. The CDR3 DNA is TGTGCCAGCAGTGTTCTAGGGACAGACAATGGCTACACCTTC. Translated: CASSVLGTDNGYTF.